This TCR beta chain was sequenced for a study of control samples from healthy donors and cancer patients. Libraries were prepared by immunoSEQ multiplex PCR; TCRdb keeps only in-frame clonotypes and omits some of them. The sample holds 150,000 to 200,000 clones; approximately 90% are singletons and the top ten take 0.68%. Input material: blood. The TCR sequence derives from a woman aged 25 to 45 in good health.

CDR3 DNA: TGTGCCAGCAGTTCGCTCGTACTAGCGGGGAGGGATACGCAGTATTTT. It yields the protein CASSSLVLAGRDTQYF. The rearrangement uses TRBV27 and TRBJ2-3; 10 bases line up with TRBD2. The germline V gene encodes CDR1 MNHEY and CDR2 SMNVEV (reference sequence). Unmatched junction bases numbered 10, after V lost 4 bases and J lost 6 bases. The CDR3 has 16 residues.